Listed below are T cell receptor beta chains from one sample, sequenced in a study of glioma-infiltrating T cells. Each CDR3 protein is one row after TCRdb ran MiXCR on the multiplex PCR reads. The sample gives roughly 350,000 distinct CDR3 sequences, more than 35% of which show up once; approximately 12% is in the top ten. Material: glioma tissue, nonneoplastic brain tissue, or PBMCs (not recorded which). The receptors stem from a human donor with low-grade glioma or glioblastoma, undergoing nonglioma brain surgery, or in good health (not recorded which). CDR3s include the opening cysteine and the closing phenylalanine or tryptophan. D genes are given only for firm matches. Clone sizes are given selectively: once, few, many, or a class where the clone is expanded.

size	V	D	J	CDR3	DNA
NA	TRBV6-1	TRBD2	TRBJ2-1	CASSTGGSYEQFF	TGTGCCAGCAGTACCGGCGGGAGCTATGAGCAGTTCTTC
few	TRBV7-9	NA	TRBJ2-1	CASSFRGRGEQFF	TGTGCCAGCAGCTTTCGGGGGCGAGGTGAGCAGTTCTTC
NA	TRBV28	NA	TRBJ2-7	CASTSGSSYEQYF	TGTGCCAGCACCTCCGGAAGCTCCTACGAGCAGTACTTC
few	TRBV20-1	NA	TRBJ2-1	CSAARTYNEQFF	TGCAGTGCTGCGAGGACTTACAATGAGCAGTTCTTC
NA	TRBV20-1	TRBD2	TRBJ2-3	CSARERLAGTKLSKDTQYF	TGCAGTGCTAGAGAACGTCTAGCGGGAACAAAATTAAGCAAAGATACGCAGTATTTT
NA	TRBV4-3	TRBD2	TRBJ2-7	CASSPTRDYTYEQYF	TGCGCCAGCAGCCCCACCCGGGACTATACCTACGAGCAGTACTTC
many	TRBV6-5	TRBD2	TRBJ2-1	CASSFPGLAGQGEQFF	TGTGCCAGCAGTTTCCCGGGACTAGCGGGACAGGGAGAGCAGTTCTTC
NA	TRBV6-1	TRBD2	TRBJ2-5	CASSVSGRLGETQYF	TGTGCCAGCAGCGTGAGCGGGAGGCTGGGAGAGACCCAGTACTTC
NA	TRBV20-1	NA	TRBJ1-1	CSARIGPTDTEAFF	TGCAGTGCTAGGATAGGACCCACTGACACTGAAGCTTTCTTT
NA	TRBV6-9	TRBD1	TRBJ1-6	CASSQIQGQGKNNSPLHF	TGTGCCAGCAGTCAAATCCAAGGACAGGGAAAGAATAATTCACCCCTCCACTTT
NA	TRBV7-3	TRBD2	TRBJ2-2	CASSRDIGGTGELFF	TGTGCCAGCAGCCGCGACATCGGGGGGACCGGGGAGCTGTTTTTT
NA	TRBV19	NA	TRBJ1-1	CASSISGIAEAFF	TGTGCCAGTAGTATTTCGGGGATTGCTGAAGCTTTCTTT
NA	TRBV7-3	TRBD2	TRBJ2-7	CASSLGAGALYEQYF	TGTGCCAGCAGCTTAGGAGCGGGAGCTTTATACGAGCAGTACTTC
NA	TRBV5-1	NA	TRBJ2-1	CASSPLAASYNEQFF	TGCGCCAGCAGCCCCTTAGCGGCGTCCTACAATGAGCAGTTCTTC
many	TRBV27	NA	TRBJ1-2	CASSLTASLYGYTF	TGTGCCAGCAGCTTGACAGCCTCCCTCTATGGCTACACCTTC
NA	TRBV20-1	TRBD2	TRBJ2-3	CSQRESPTDTQYF	TGCAGCCAGCGGGAGTCCCCCACAGATACGCAGTATTTT
NA	TRBV7-9	TRBD2	TRBJ2-3	CASSHGTSGRIDTQYF	TGTGCCAGCAGCCACGGGACTAGCGGGAGGATAGATACGCAGTATTTT
NA	TRBV29-1	NA	TRBJ2-1	CSVGRRGYNEQFF	TGCAGCGTTGGGAGGAGGGGGTACAATGAGCAGTTCTTC
few	TRBV29-1	NA	TRBJ2-2	CSVGQANTGELFF	TGCAGCGTTGGCCAGGCGAACACCGGGGAGCTGTTTTTT
few	TRBV7-3	NA	TRBJ2-1	CASSPHLLAANEQFF	TGTGCCAGCAGCCCCCATTTACTAGCTGCCAATGAGCAGTTCTTC
many	TRBV28	NA	TRBJ1-5	CAGAGGPNQPQHF	TGTGCCGGGGCAGGCGGGCCCAATCAGCCCCAGCATTTT
NA	TRBV6-6	NA	TRBJ1-1	CASSYYRQDLNTEAFF	TGTGCCAGCAGTTACTACCGACAGGATCTTAACACTGAAGCTTTCTTT
NA	TRBV20-1	TRBD2	TRBJ2-1	CSASREGLGGMKFF	TGCAGTGCTAGCCGAGAGGGACTAGGTGGGATGAAGTTCTTC
many	TRBV28	NA	TRBJ2-5	CASSLLSVAQYF	TGTGCCAGCAGTCTCCTTTCCGTAGCCCAGTACTTC
many	TRBV6-2/TRBV6-3	NA	TRBJ2-1	CAIAPGQGYTLHNEQFF	TGTGCCATAGCCCCGGGACAAGGATATACCCTACACAATGAGCAGTTCTTC
few	TRBV20-1	TRBD2	TRBJ2-5	CSARETRGSGETQYF	TGCAGTGCTAGAGAAACCCGCGGGAGCGGCGAGACCCAGTACTTC
many	TRBV28	NA	TRBJ1-2	CASSLFELHREDGYTF	TGTGCCAGCAGTTTATTTGAGCTACACAGGGAGGATGGCTACACCTTC
few	TRBV20-1	TRBD2	TRBJ2-7	CSAPPTSGVTYEQYF	TGCAGTGCTCCACCGACAAGCGGGGTCACCTACGAGCAGTACTTC
NA	TRBV24-1	TRBD2	TRBJ2-1	CATRGTSGDYEQFF	TGTGCCACCAGAGGTACTAGCGGGGACTATGAGCAGTTCTTC
NA	TRBV27	TRBD2	TRBJ2-2	CASSLSHGRANTGELFF	TGTGCCAGCAGTTTATCACACGGGAGGGCCAACACCGGGGAGCTGTTTTTT
many	TRBV6-1	TRBD2	TRBJ2-7	CASSKLAGEVYEQYF	TGTGCCAGCAGTAAGTTAGCGGGAGAAGTTTACGAGCAGTACTTC
many	TRBV6-1	TRBD2	TRBJ2-3	CASGNSGSPDTQYF	TGTGCCAGCGGAAATAGCGGGAGCCCAGATACGCAGTATTTT
few	TRBV7-9	NA	TRBJ2-7	CASSLLTAYEQYF	TGTGCCAGCAGCCTACTAACAGCCTACGAGCAGTACTTC
NA	TRBV11-2	NA	TRBJ2-7	CASSPPRMGTYEQYF	TGTGCCAGCAGCCCGCCTCGGATGGGGACCTACGAGCAGTACTTC
many	TRBV6-2/TRBV6-3	TRBD1	TRBJ1-2	CASSQPRDSYFYGYTF	TGTGCCAGCAGTCAACCCCGGGACAGTTACTTCTATGGCTACACCTTC
many	TRBV25-1	NA	TRBJ2-1	CASSQRNNEQFF	TGTGCCAGCAGTCAACGGAACAATGAGCAGTTCTTC
NA	TRBV20-1	NA	TRBJ2-2	CSALRRNPSTGELFF	TGCAGTGCTCTTCGACGGAACCCATCCACCGGGGAGCTGTTTTTT
NA	TRBV28	TRBD1	TRBJ2-1	CASSFPGGSAYNEQFF	TGTGCCAGCAGTTTCCCAGGGGGATCAGCCTACAATGAGCAGTTCTTC
NA	TRBV6-6	TRBD1	TRBJ2-3	CASSSGQWGTDTQYF	TGTGCCAGCAGTTCGGGACAGTGGGGCACAGATACGCAGTATTTT
many	TRBV6-5	NA	TRBJ1-1	CASSYLDASPNTEAFF	TGTGCCAGCAGTTACTTAGATGCCAGTCCTAACACTGAAGCTTTCTTT
NA	TRBV4-1	NA	TRBJ2-3	CASSFGQYRDTQYF	TGTGCCAGCAGCTTTGGACAGTACAGAGATACGCAGTATTTT
once	TRBV27	TRBD2	TRBJ2-1	CACSPLATSHNEQFF	TGTGCCTGCAGCCCACTAGCGACCTCCCACAATGAGCAGTTCTTC
NA	TRBV7-9	NA	TRBJ2-5	CASSHPGPARETQYF	TGTGCCAGCAGCCACCCGGGACCCGCCCGGGAGACCCAGTACTTC
NA	TRBV6-1	NA	TRBJ1-2	CASSNRGRYGYTF	TGTGCCTCAAGCAATAGGGGTCGGTATGGCTACACCTTC
NA	TRBV27	NA	TRBJ2-1	CAGRKNNEQFF	TGTGCCGGCAGAAAGAACAATGAGCAGTTCTTC
many	TRBV4-1	NA	TRBJ1-1	CASSQVGKNTEAFF	TGCGCCAGCAGCCAAGTGGGAAAGAACACTGAAGCTTTCTTT
NA	TRBV29-1	NA	TRBJ2-7	CSVPAPYEQYF	TGCAGCGTTCCCGCTCCCTACGAGCAGTACTTC
NA	TRBV4-1	TRBD1	TRBJ2-4	CASSQEGGPGQMYAKNIQYF	TGCGCCAGCAGCCAAGAAGGGGGCCCGGGACAAATGTACGCCAAAAACATTCAGTACTTC
NA	TRBV28	NA	TRBJ2-7	CASSPDSAEAYEQYF	TGTGCCAGCAGCCCAGATTCAGCAGAAGCCTACGAGCAGTACTTC
NA	TRBV7-2	TRBD1	TRBJ2-7	CASTRDSSWEQYF	TGTGCCAGCACCCGGGACAGCTCTTGGGAGCAGTACTTC
NA	TRBV15	TRBD1	TRBJ1-2	CATSSTTLPPGQGSGYTF	TGTGCGACCAGCAGTACCACCCTCCCTCCGGGACAGGGGTCTGGCTACACCTTC
few	TRBV6-5	NA	TRBJ1-2	CASSYLTDYYGYTF	TGTGCCAGCAGTTATCTGACCGACTACTATGGCTACACCTTC
many	TRBV27	NA	TRBJ2-3	CASSPLGGRASTDTQYF	TGTGCCAGCAGTCCCCTTGGGGGCAGGGCTAGCACAGATACGCAGTATTTT
many	TRBV20-1	NA	TRBJ2-3	CSARDITRFRTDTQYF	TGCAGTGCTAGAGATATTACTAGATTCCGCACAGATACGCAGTATTTT